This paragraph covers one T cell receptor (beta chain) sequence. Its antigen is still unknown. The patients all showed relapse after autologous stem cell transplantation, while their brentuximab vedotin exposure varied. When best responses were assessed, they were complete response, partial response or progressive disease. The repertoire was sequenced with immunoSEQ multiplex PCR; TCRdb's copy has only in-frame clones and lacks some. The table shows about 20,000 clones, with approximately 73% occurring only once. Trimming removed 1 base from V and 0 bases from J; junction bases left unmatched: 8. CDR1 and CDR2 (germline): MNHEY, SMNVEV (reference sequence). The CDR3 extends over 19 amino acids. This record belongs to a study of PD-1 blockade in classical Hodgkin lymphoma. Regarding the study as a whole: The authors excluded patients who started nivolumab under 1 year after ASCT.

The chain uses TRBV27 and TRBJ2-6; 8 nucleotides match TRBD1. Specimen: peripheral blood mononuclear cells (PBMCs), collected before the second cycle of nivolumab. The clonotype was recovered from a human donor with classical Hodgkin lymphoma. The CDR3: CASSLLGETGASGANVLTF. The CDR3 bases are TGTGCCAGCAGTTTATTGGGGGAGACAGGGGCCTCTGGGGCCAACGTCCTGACTTTC.